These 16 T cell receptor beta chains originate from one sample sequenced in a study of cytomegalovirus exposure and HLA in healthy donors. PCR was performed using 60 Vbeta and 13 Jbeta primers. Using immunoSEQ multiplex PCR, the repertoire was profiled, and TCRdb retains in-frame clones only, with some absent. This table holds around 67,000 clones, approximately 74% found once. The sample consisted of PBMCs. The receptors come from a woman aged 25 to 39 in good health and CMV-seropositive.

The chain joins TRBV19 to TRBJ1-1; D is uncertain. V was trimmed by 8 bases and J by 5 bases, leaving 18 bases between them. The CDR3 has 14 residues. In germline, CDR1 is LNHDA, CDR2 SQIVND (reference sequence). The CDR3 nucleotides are TGTGCCAGTGGGCACCGGGCCACGGGGACTGAAGCTTTCTTT. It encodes CASGHRATGTEAFF.

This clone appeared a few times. The CDR3 coding sequence is TGTGCCAGCAGCTTGGGGACAGGGTATGGCTACACCTTC. The encoded protein is CASSLGTGYGYTF. The rearrangement links TRBV5-4 to TRBJ1-2; 8 nucleotides agree with TRBD1. The CDR3 contains 13 residues. The ends lost 0 bases at V and 5 bases at J; junction bases unmatched: 0. Germline CDR1 and CDR2: SGHNT and YYREEE (reference sequence).

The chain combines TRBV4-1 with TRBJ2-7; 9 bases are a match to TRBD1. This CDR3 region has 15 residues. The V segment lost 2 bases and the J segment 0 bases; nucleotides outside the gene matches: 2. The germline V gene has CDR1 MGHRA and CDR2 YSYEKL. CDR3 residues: CASSQPGQGSYEQYF. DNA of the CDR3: TGCGCCAGCAGCCAACCGGGACAGGGCTCCTACGAGCAGTACTTC.

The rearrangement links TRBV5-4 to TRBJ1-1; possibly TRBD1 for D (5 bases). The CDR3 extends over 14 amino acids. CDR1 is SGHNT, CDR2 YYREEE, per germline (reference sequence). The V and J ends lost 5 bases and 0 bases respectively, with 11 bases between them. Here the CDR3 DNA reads TGTGCCAGCAGGTCCGACAGCTTGAACACTGAAGCTTTCTTT. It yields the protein CASRSDSLNTEAFF.

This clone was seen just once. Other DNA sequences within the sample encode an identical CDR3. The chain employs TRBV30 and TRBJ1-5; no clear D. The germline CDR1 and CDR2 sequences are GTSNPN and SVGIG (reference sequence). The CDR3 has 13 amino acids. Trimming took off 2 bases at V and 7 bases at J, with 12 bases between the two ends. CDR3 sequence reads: CAWSPGGYQPQHF. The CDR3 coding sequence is TGTGCCTGGAGTCCGGGAGGGTACCAGCCCCAGCATTTT.

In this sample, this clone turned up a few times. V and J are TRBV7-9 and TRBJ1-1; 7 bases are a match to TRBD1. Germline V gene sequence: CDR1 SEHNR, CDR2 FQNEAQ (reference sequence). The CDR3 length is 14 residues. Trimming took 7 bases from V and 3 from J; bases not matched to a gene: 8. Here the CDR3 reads CASTFTGVDTEAFF. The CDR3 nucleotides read TGTGCCAGCACCTTTACAGGGGTCGACACTGAAGCTTTCTTT.

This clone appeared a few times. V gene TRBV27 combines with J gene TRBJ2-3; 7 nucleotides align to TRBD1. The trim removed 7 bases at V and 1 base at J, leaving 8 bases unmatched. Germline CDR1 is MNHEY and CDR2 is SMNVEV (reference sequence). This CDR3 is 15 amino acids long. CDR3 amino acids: CASNPRGTGTDTQYF. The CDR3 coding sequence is TGTGCCAGCAATCCCAGGGGGACAGGCACAGATACGCAGTATTTT.

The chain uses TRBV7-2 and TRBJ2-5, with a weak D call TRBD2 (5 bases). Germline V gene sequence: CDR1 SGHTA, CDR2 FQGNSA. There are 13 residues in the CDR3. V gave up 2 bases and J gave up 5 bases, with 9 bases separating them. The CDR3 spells CASSLPGGETQYF. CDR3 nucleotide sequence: TGTGCCAGCAGCTTACCGGGCGGGGAGACCCAGTACTTC.

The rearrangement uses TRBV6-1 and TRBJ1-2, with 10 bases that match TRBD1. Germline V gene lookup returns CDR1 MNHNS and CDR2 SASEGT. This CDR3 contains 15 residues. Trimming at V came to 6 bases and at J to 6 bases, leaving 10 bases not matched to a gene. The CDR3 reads CASSAITGTGDGYTF. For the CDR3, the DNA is TGTGCCAGCAGCGCGATTACCGGGACAGGGGATGGCTACACCTTC.

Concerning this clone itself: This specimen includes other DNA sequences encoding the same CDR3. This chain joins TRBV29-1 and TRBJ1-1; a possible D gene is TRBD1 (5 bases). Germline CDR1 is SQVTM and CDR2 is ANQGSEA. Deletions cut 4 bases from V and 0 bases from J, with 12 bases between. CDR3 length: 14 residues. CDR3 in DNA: TGCAGCGTTGGCCAGGGCCCGATGAACACTGAAGCTTTCTTT. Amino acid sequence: CSVGQGPMNTEAFF.

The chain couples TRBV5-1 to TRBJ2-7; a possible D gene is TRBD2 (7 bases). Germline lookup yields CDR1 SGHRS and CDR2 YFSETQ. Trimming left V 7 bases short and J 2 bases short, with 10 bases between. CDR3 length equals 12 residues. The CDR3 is CASSGGPYEQYF. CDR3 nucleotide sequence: TGCGCCAGCTCGGGGGGCCCCTACGAGCAGTACTTC.

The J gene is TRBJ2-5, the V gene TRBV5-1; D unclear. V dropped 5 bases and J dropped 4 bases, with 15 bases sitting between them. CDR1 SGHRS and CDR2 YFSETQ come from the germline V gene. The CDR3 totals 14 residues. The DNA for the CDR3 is TGCGCCAGCAGAGACGGGTCTGTCTCAGAGACCCAGTACTTC. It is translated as CASRDGSVSETQYF.

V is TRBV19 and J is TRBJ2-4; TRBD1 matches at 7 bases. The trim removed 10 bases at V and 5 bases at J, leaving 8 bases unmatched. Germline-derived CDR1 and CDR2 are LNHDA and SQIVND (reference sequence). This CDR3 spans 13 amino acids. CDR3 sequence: CATSTGRQNIQYF. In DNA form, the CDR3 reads TGTGCCACCTCGACAGGGCGACAAAACATTCAGTACTTC.

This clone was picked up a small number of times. The CDR3 region has the DNA TGTGCCAGCAGCTTAGTCCTCAATGAGCAGTTCTTC. This gives the protein CASSLVLNEQFF. The rearrangement joins TRBV7-2 to TRBJ2-1, with D uncertain. The CDR3 length is 12 residues. Trimming removed 1 base at V and 6 bases at J, with 4 bases between. CDR1 is SGHTA and CDR2 is FQGNSA in the germline V gene. The whole variable domain, remainder taken from reference TRBV7-2 and TRBJ2-1, is GAGVSQSPSNKVTEKGKDVELRCDPISGHTALYWYRQSLGQGLEFLIYFQGNSAPDKSGLPSDRFSAERTGGSVSTLTIQRTQQEDSAVYLCASSLVLNEQFFGPGTRLTVL.

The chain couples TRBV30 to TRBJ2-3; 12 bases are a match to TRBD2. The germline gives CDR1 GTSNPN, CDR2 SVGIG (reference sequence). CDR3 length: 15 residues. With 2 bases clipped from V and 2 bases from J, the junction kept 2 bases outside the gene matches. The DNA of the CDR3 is TGTGCCTGGAGTCGACTAGCGGGAGCCACAGATACGCAGTATTTT. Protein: CAWSRLAGATDTQYF.

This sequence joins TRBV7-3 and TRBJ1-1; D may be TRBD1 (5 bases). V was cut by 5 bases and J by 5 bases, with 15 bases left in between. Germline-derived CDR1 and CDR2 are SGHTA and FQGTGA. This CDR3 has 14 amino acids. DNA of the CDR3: TGTGCCAGCAGCCCCTCCCAGGGAGGGACTGAAGCTTTCTTT. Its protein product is CASSPSQGGTEAFF.